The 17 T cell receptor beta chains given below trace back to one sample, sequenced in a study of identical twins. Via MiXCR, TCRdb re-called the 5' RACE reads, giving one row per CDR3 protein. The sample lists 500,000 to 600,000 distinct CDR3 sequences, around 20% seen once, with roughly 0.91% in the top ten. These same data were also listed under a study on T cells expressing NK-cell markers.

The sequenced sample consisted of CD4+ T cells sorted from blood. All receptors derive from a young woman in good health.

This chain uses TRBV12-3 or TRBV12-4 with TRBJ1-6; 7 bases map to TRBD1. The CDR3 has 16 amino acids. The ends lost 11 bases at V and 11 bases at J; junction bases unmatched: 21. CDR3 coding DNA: TGTGCCTCTAAGGGTAGGGCAGGGGGATTCCTGGCACCCCTCCACTTT. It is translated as CASKGRAGGFLAPLHF.

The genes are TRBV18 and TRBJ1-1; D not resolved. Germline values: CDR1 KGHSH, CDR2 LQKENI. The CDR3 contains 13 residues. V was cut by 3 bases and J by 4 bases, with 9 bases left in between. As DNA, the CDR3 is TGTGCCAGCTCACCTGGCATGACCACTGAAGCTTTCTTT. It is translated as CASSPGMTTEAFF. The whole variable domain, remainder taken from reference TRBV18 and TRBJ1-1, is NAGVMQNPRHLVRRRGQEARLRCSPMKGHSHVYWYRQLPEEGLKFMVYLQKENIIDESGMPKERFSAEFPKEGPSILRIQQVVRGDSAAYFCASSPGMTTEAFFGQGTRLTVV.

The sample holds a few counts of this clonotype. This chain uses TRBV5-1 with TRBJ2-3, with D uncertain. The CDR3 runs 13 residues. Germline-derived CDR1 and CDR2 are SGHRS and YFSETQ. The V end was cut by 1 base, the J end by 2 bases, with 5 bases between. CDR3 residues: CASSLSPTDTQYF. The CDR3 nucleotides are TGCGCCAGCAGCTTGTCTCCCACAGATACGCAGTATTTT.

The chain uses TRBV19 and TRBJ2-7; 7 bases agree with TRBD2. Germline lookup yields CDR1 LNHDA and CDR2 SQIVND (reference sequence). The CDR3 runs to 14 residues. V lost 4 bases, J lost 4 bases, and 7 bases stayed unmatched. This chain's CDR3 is CASSTPGLPYEQYF. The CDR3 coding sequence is TGTGCCAGTAGTACGCCGGGACTACCATACGAGCAGTACTTC.

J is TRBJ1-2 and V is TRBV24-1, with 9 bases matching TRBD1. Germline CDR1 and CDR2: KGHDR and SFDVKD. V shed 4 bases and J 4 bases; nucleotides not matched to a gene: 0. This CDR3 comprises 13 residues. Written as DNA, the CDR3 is TGTGCCACCAGTGAGACAGGGGGCTATGGCTACACCTTC. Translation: CATSETGGYGYTF.

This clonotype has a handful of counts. CDR3 region: CSARQVKNEKLFF. As DNA, the CDR3 is TGCAGTGCTAGGCAGGTTAAAAATGAAAAACTGTTTTTT. The chain recombines TRBV20-1 with TRBJ1-4; D uncertain. Trimming removed 3 bases at V and 5 bases at J, with 10 bases between. CDR1 is DFQATT and CDR2 is SNEGSKA in the germline V gene (reference sequence). The CDR3 has 13 residues.

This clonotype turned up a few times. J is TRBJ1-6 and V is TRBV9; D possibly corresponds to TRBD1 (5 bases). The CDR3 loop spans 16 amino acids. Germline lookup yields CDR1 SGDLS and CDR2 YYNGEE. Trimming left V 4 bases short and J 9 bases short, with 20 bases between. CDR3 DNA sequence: TGTGCCAGCAGCTCAAGGGACGGGCGGCAGAGTTCACCCCTCCACTTT. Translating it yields CASSSRDGRQSSPLHF.

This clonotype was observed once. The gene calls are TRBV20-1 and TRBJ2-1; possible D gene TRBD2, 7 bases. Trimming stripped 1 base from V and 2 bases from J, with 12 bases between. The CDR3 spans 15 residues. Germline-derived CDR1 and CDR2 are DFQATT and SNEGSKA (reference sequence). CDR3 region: CSARGGGGAYNEQFF. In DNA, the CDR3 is TGCAGTGCTAGAGGGGGAGGGGGGGCCTACAATGAGCAGTTCTTC.

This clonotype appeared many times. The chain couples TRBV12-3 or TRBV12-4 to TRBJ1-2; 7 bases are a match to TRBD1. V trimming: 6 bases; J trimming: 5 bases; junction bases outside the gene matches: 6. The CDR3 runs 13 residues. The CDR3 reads CASSLGTVYGYTF. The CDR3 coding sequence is TGTGCCAGCAGCCTCGGGACAGTATATGGCTACACCTTC.

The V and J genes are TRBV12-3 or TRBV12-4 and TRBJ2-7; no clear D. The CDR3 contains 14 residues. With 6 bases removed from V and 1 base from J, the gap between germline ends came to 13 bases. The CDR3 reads CASSLTQPSYEQYF. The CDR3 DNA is TGTGCCAGCAGCCTCACCCAACCTTCCTACGAGCAGTACTTC.

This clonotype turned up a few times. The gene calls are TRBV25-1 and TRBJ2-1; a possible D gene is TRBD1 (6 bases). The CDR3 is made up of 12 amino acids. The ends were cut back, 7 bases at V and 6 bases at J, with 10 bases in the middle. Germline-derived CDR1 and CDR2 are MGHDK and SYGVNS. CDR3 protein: CASTGTTNEQFF. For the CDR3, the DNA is TGTGCCAGCACGGGGACAACCAATGAGCAGTTCTTC.

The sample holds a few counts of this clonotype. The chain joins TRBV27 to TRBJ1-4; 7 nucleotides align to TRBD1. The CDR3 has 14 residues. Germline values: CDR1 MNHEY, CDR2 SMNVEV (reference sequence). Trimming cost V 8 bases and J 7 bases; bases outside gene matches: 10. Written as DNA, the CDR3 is TGTGCCAGCGGTATAGGGGGCTGGGGTGAAAAACTGTTTTTT. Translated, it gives CASGIGGWGEKLFF.

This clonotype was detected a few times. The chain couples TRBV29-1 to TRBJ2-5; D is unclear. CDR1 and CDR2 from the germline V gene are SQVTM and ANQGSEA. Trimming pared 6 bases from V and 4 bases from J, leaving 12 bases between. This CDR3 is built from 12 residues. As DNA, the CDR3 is TGCAGCGTAAACAACTTGGGAGAGACCCAGTACTTC. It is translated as CSVNNLGETQYF.

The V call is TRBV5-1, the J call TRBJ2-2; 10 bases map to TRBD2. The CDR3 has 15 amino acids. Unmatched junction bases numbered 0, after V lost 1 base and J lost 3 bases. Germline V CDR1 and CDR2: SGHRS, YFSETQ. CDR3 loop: CASSLLAGDTGELFF. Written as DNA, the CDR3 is TGCGCCAGCAGCTTGCTAGCGGGGGACACCGGGGAGCTGTTTTTT.

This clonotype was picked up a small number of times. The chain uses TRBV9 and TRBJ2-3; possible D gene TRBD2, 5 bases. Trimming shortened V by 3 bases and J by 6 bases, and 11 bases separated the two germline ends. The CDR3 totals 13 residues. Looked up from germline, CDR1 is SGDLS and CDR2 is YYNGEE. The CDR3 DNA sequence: TGTGCCAGCAGCGCGGACCGGGGTGATACGCAGTATTTT. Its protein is CASSADRGDTQYF.

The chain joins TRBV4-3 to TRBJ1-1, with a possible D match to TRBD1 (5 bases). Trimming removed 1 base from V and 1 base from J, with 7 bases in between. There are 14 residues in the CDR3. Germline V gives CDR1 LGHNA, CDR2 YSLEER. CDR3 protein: CASSQADRNTEAFF. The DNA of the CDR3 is TGCGCCAGCAGCCAAGCCGACAGGAACACTGAAGCTTTCTTT.

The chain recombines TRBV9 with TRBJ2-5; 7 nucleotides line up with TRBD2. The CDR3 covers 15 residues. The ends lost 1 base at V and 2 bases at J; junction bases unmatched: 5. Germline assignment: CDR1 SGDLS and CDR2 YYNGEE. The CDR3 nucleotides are TGTGCCAGCAGCGTACGGACTAGGGGTCAAGAGACCCAGTACTTC. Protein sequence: CASSVRTRGQETQYF.